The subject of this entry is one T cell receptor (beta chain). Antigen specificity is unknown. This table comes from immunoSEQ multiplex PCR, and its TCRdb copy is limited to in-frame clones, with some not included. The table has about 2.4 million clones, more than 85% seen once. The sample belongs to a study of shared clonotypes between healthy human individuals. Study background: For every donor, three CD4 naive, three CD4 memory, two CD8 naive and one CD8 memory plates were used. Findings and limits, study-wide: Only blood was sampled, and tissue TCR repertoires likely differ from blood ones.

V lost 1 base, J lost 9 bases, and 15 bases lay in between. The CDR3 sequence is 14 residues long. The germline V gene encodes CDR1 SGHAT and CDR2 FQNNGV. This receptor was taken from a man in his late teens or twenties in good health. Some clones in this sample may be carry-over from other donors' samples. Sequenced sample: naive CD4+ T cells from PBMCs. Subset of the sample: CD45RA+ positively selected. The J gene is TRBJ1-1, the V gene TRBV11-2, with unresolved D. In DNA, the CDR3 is TGTGCCAGCAGCTTAGGCTTCTCGGGCAGGAAAGCTTTCTTT. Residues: CASSLGFSGRKAFF.